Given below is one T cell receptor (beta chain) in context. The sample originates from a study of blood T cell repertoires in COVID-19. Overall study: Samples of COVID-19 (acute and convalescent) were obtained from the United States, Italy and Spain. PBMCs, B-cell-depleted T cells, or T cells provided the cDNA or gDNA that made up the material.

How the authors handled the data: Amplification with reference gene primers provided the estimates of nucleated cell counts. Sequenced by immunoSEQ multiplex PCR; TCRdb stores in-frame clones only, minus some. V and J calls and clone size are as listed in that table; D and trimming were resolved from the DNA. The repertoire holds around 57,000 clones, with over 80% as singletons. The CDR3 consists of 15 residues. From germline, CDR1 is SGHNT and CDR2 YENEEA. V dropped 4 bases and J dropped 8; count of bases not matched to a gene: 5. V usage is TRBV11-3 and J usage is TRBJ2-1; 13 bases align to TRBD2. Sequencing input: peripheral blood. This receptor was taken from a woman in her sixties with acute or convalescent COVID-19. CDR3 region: CASSSRLAGGDEQFF. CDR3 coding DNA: TGTGCCAGCAGCTCCAGACTAGCGGGGGGCGATGAGCAGTTCTTC.